This T cell receptor (beta chain) appears in the sequencing data of a study of a mutant IDH1 vaccine in newly diagnosed glioma. Study-wide context: Prior therapy was radiotherapy, temozolomide, or both; most received both.

Sequencing was performed with immunoSEQ multiplex PCR; in TCRdb, only in-frame clones are kept and a portion is missing. The sample lists 30,000 to 40,000 clones, more than 80% occurring once. V was clipped by 8 bases and J by 2 bases; unmatched bases: 5. Germline V gene lookup returns CDR1 MNHEY and CDR2 SVGAGI. There are 14 residues in the CDR3. Regarding this clone: No antigen is known for it.

Indicated time point: week 47, end of study. A single vaccine dose contained 300 ug of mutant IDH1 20-mer peptide, and topical imiquimod was used with it. The vaccination schedule gave patients eight doses in weeks 1, 3, 5, 7, 11, 15, 19 and 23. Sequences were derived from PBMCs, sampled from a glioma patient whose treatment included an IDH1 peptide vaccine. The chain uses TRBV6-5 and TRBJ2-5; 10 bases map to TRBD2. The clonotype originates from a woman in her forties with glioma. The CDR3 nucleotides read TGTGCCAGCGGACTAGCGGAAATACAAGAGACCCAGTACTTC. It specifies CASGLAEIQETQYF.